Reported below is one T cell receptor (beta chain). What antigen it recognizes has not been identified. Per-base quality was not reported, and no clone a single base away is much larger than it. The time point tag for this specimen amounts to: baseline before first vaccination. The sample's treatment or condition label, in plain terms: meningococcal conjugate vaccine given as trial control. Vaccinee samples were obtained from the UK trials COV001 and COV002, which included a single-blind randomized controlled phase 2/3 trial of AZD1222 (ChAdOx1 nCoV-19) in healthy adults. For TCRbeta chain sequencing, PBMC samples were collected from trial participants at day 0 and at day 28 after the second dose. This entry comes from a study of T cell responses to AZD1222 COVID-19 vaccine (dated by TCRdb to about 2021). General notes on the study: TCR sequencing was performed for 230 to 250 trial participants, of whom about 200 were given two doses of AZD1222 and 26 were given two doses of MenACWY control vaccine. Enrollment into the trials was organized by age into subgroups of 18-55, 56-69 and 70-plus years, and those subgroups contained approximately 150, 30 and 60 TCR-sequenced participants, respectively. What the authors observed across the whole study: Participants were mostly white British, with more females than males. The authors suggested clonal diversity may have been underestimated. Epitopes outside the regions mutated in the B.1.351 and B.1.1.7 variants were reportedly recognized by nearly half of the unique spike-specific TCRs. Only five or six AZD1222 recipients were SARS-CoV-2 seropositive at baseline, limiting conclusions about previously exposed vaccinees. In the small 56-69-year group, the increase in depth fell short of significance, most likely because of low power. No day 14 peak-response samples were available, so repertoires were characterized only after the peak T cell response. The vaccine-associated CD4 TCRs covered the entire spike protein, and the dominant responses fell in regions 160-218 and 743-854. Spike-specific TCR breadth and depth rose significantly after two AZD1222 doses compared with day 0 and with MenACWY recipients.

The CDR3 regions of human TCRbeta chains were subjected to immunosequencing. Per the source publication's procedure: Repertoire TCRs were checked for matches against a reference library of SARS-CoV-2-specific TCRs that had been generated using the MIRA antigen-specificity platform. Breadth meant the fraction of unique TCRs that were SARS-CoV-2-associated, whereas depth meant the fraction of total T cells that were SARS-CoV-2-associated. Using the MIRA data, each spike-specific TCR was mapped to the spike region that the TCR reacts to and placed in a CD4 or CD8 class. Log10-transformed breadth and depth values were compared by one-way ANOVA with Sidak's multiple comparisons tests. TCRdb obtained this table from immuneACCESS and retained in-frame rearrangements with V and J assigned. These tables miss some clones; where compared with another copy, unresolved V genes account for less than half of the shortfall, and the remainder is unexplained. Clone size and V and J calls were adopted from that table, with D and trimming inferred from the DNA. Recorded for this sample are 200,000 to 250,000 clones; more than 85% of them occurred a single time. The ten largest clones represent roughly 1% of the sample.

The CDR3 numbers 15 residues from cysteine through phenylalanine. Just CDR3 DNA is preserved here, 45 bases in frame from base 1. The trim is 3 bases for V and 2 bases for J, with a gap of 12 bases between the germline ends. The germline V gene (reference sequence) sets CDR1 to SGHNT and CDR2 to YYREEE. Sequences were derived from peripheral blood, sampled on day 0 of MenACWY control vaccination. This chain joins TRBV5-4 to TRBJ1-5; the D gene lacks a confident call. This clonotype was sampled from an adult in good health. CDR3 region: CASSSNPAGNQPQHF. Here is the DNA: TGTGCCAGCAGCTCCAACCCTGCGGGCAATCAGCCCCAGCATTTT.